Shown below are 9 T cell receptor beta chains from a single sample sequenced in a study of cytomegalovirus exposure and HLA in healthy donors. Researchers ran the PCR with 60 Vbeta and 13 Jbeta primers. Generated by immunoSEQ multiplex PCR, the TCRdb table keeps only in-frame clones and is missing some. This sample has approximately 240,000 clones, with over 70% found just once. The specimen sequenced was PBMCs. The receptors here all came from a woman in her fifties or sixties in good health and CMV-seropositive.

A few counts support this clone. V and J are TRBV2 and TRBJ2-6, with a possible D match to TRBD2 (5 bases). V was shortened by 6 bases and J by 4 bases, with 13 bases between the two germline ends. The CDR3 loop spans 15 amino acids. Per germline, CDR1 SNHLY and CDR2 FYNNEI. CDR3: CASSRRFGGANVLTF. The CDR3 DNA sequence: TGTGCCAGCAGCCGGAGGTTTGGGGGGGCCAACGTCCTGACTTTC.

Here the CDR3 reads CASSWTAFSYEQYF. CDR3 nucleotide sequence: TGTGCCAGCAGTTGGACAGCCTTCTCCTACGAGCAGTACTTC. This chain joins TRBV7-2 and TRBJ2-7; D may be TRBD1 (6 bases). The CDR3 is 14 amino acids. Germline V CDR1 and CDR2: SGHTA, FQGNSA. V was shortened by 6 bases and J by 0 bases, with 12 bases between the two germline ends.

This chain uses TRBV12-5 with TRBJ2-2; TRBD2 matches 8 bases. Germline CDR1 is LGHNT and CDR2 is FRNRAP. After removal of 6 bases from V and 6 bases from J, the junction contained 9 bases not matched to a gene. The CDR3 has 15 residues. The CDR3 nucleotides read TGTGCTAGTGGCTCTATAAACGGGGGGGCCGGGGAGCTGTTTTTT. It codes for CASGSINGGAGELFF.

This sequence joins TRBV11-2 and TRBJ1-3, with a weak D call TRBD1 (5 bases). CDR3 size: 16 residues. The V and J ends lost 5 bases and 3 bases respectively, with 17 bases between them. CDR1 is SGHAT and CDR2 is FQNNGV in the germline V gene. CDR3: CASSLSPGGFGNTIYF. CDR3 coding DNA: TGTGCCAGCAGCCTCTCCCCGGGGGGTTTTGGAAACACCATATATTTT.

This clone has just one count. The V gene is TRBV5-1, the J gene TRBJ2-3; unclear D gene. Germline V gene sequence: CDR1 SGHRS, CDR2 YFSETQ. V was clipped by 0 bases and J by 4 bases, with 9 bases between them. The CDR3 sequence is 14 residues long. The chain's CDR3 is CASSLAPPADTQYF. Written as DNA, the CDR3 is TGCGCCAGCAGCTTGGCCCCTCCCGCAGATACGCAGTATTTT.

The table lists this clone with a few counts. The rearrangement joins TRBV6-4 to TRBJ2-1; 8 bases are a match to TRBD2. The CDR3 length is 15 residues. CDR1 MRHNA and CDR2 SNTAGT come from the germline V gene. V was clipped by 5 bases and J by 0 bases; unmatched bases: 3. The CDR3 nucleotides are TGTGCCAGCAGTTTAGCGGGGAGCTCCTACAATGAGCAGTTCTTC. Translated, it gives CASSLAGSSYNEQFF.

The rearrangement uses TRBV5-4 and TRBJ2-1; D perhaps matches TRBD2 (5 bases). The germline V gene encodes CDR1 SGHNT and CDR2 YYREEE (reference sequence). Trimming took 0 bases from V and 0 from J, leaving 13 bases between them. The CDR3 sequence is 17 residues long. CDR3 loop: CASSLGGALSSYNEQFF. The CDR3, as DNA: TGTGCCAGCAGCTTGGGGGGAGCGCTTAGCTCCTACAATGAGCAGTTCTTC.

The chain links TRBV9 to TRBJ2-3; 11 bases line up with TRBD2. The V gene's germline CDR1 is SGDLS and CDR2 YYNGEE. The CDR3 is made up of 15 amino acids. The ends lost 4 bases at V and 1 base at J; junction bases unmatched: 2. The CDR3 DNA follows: TGTGCCAGCAGCACGACTAGCGGGGGCACAGATACGCAGTATTTT. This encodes CASSTTSGGTDTQYF. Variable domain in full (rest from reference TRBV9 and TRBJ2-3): DSGVTQTPKHLITATGQRVTLRCSPRSGDLSVYWYQQSLDQGLQFLIQYYNGEERAKGNILERFSAQQFPDLHSELNLSSLELGDSALYFCASSTTSGGTDTQYFGPGTRLTVL.

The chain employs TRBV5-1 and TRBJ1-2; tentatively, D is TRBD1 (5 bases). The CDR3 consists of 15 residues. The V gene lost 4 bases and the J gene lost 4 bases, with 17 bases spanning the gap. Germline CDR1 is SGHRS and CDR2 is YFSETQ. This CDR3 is CASSPGGGLGYGYTF. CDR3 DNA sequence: TGCGCCAGCAGCCCCGGCGGGGGGTTGGGCTATGGCTACACCTTC.